These T cell receptor beta chains were read from a single sample in a study of T cell repertoires in cytomegalovirus infection. From the reads, TCRdb called clonotypes with MiXCR, one entry per CDR3 protein. The sample holds hundreds of thousands of distinct CDR3 sequences, approximately 34% seen once. Sample: PBMCs. Source of these receptors: a human donor in good health (CMV status not recorded). Some clones in this sample may be carry-over from other donors' samples. Both conserved end residues are part of each CDR3. A D gene is named only where the DNA matches it firmly. The size field is filled for only some rows; it gives once, few, many or a size class.

TRBV20-1	TRBJ1-1	NA	NA	TGCAGTGCGCGGGTCCAAAAGGACACTGAAGCTTTCTTT	CSARVQKDTEAFF
TRBV20-1	TRBJ2-2	NA	NA	TGCAGTGCTGTTGACGTAGCCGGGGAGCTGTTTTTT	CSAVDVAGELFF
TRBV11-3	TRBJ2-2	TRBD2	few	TGTGCCAGCAGCCCGGGGGGAGGTGGGACGAACACCGGGGAGCTGTTTTTT	CASSPGGGGTNTGELFF
TRBV28	TRBJ2-4	NA	NA	TGTGCCAGCAGTTCCGATTTTACAGGTTACATTCAGTACTTC	CASSSDFTGYIQYF
TRBV28	TRBJ1-1	NA	NA	TGTGCCAGCAGTCTCCGAGGGGTGAGGACTGAAGCTTTCTTT	CASSLRGVRTEAFF
TRBV7-2	TRBJ2-7	NA	NA	TGTGCCAGCAGCTTAGGAAACCTGAATATGCGCTCCTACGAGCAGTACTTC	CASSLGNLNMRSYEQYF
TRBV19	TRBJ1-5	TRBD1	NA	TGTGCCAGTAGTAACAGGGGCCATCAGCCCCAGCATTTT	CASSNRGHQPQHF
TRBV6-6	TRBJ1-6	NA	few	TGTGCCAGCAGTTACGGGGGGGAGGACCTCCACTTT	CASSYGGEDLHF
TRBV25-1	TRBJ2-1	TRBD1	many	TGTGCCAGCAGTGAAGAAGTGACAGGGGGCTACAATGAGCAGTTCTTC	CASSEEVTGGYNEQFF
TRBV7-2	TRBJ1-2	NA	many	TGTGCCAGCAGCTTTAGGCAGCTAAACTATGGCTACACCTTC	CASSFRQLNYGYTF
TRBV10-3	TRBJ2-6	NA	few	TGTGCCACCCGTGCTATGACGACTCATCGAAGGGCCAACGTCCTGACTTTC	CATRAMTTHRRANVLTF
TRBV24-1	TRBJ2-2	NA	NA	TGTGCCACCAGTGATTACGGTGGGAACACCGGGGAGCTGTTTTTT	CATSDYGGNTGELFF
TRBV19	TRBJ2-4	NA	few	TGTGCCAGTAGAAAAGGGTGGCGGAAAAACATTCAGTACTTC	CASRKGWRKNIQYF
TRBV28	TRBJ1-4	TRBD1	few	TGTGCCAGCAGGTGGACAGGGGGAGCTAATGAAAAACTGTTTTTT	CASRWTGGANEKLFF
TRBV28	TRBJ2-7	TRBD2	few	TGTGCCAGCAGTTTAAGCGGCGGGAGGGCCCACGAGCAGTACTTC	CASSLSGGRAHEQYF
TRBV28	TRBJ1-2	TRBD1	few	TGTGCCAGCAGCCCCCCGCGACAGGGTCACTATGGCTACACCTTC	CASSPPRQGHYGYTF
TRBV7-6	TRBJ2-1	TRBD1	many	TGTGCCAGCAGCTTCGTTGTTGGGACAGGGGGATTGGGAAATGAGCAGTTCTTC	CASSFVVGTGGLGNEQFF
TRBV11-2	TRBJ1-1	NA	many	TGTGCCAGCAGCTTAGGCCAGGTGGCGAACACTGAAGCTTTCTTT	CASSLGQVANTEAFF
TRBV10-3	TRBJ1-3	NA	once	TGTGCCATCAGGGACAGCACCTCTGGAAACACCATATCTTTT	CAIRDSTSGNTISF
TRBV6-1	TRBJ2-5	TRBD2	few	TGTGCCAGCAGTCCAGTAGCGGGAGGGCAAGAGACCCAGTACTTC	CASSPVAGGQETQYF
TRBV28	TRBJ2-1	TRBD2	NA	TGTGCCAGCAGTTTCTCTTTGGGACTAACCGAGGCTGAGCAGTTCTTC	CASSFSLGLTEAEQFF
TRBV29-1	TRBJ2-7	NA	NA	TGCAGCGTCCAGACAGCAGCCTACGAGCAGTACTTC	CSVQTAAYEQYF
TRBV20-1	TRBJ2-5	NA	once	TGCAGTGCGCTATTAACCACCGTCCTCGGGACCCAGTACTTC	CSALLTTVLGTQYF
TRBV20-1	TRBJ2-4	NA	NA	TGCAGTGCTCCAGAGTTCCTAGCCAAAAACATTCAGTACTTC	CSAPEFLAKNIQYF
TRBV27	TRBJ1-1	NA	NA	TGTGCCAGCAGTTTTGGGGTCGGCGCTGAAGCTTTCTTT	CASSFGVGAEAFF
TRBV7-9	TRBJ1-2	NA	NA	TGTGCCAGCAGCTCCTACAGGGTTGCCAACTATGGCTACACCTTC	CASSSYRVANYGYTF
TRBV12-3/TRBV12-4	TRBJ2-2	TRBD1	NA	TGTGCCAGCAGGACCCGTGCAGGGGGCAGTTGCACCGGGGAGCTGTTTTTT	CASRTRAGGSCTGELFF
TRBV7-2	TRBJ2-7	NA	NA	TGTGCCAGCAGCTTGTTAGGGTCGGGAATTCCCTACGAGCAGTACTTC	CASSLLGSGIPYEQYF
TRBV12-3/TRBV12-4	TRBJ1-6	NA	many	TGTGCCAGCAACCTGGGGAACGCTAATTCACCCCTCCACTTT	CASNLGNANSPLHF
TRBV7-9	TRBJ1-4	NA	few	TGTGCCAGCGGCGAGGTGGCAGCAACTAATGAAAAACTGTTTTTT	CASGEVAATNEKLFF
TRBV7-3	TRBJ2-3	TRBD1	NA	TGTGCCAGCAGCCCTCGACAGGGGGCGGGCACAGATACGCAGTATTTT	CASSPRQGAGTDTQYF
TRBV7-6	TRBJ2-7	NA	NA	TGTGCCAGCAGCTTAGCTCCTAGGGGGGATTTTACCTACGAGCAGTACTTC	CASSLAPRGDFTYEQYF
TRBV7-8	TRBJ2-1	NA	few	TGTGCCAGCAGTTACCCGAGACTCTCCGTGGATAGCTCCTACAATGAGCAGTTCTTC	CASSYPRLSVDSSYNEQFF
TRBV12-5	TRBJ2-7	TRBD1	few	TGTGCTAGTGGACCCGGGACAGGGGCCGAGCAGTACTTC	CASGPGTGAEQYF
TRBV15	TRBJ1-6	TRBD1	NA	TGTGCCACCAGCGGAAGCCGGGGGACAGGGGGGTATTCACCCCTCCACTTT	CATSGSRGTGGYSPLHF
TRBV12-3/TRBV12-4	TRBJ2-1	TRBD2	NA	TGTGCAAGCAGTCCGATACTAGCGGGAGGGGTGAATGAGAAGTTCTTC	CASSPILAGGVNEKFF
TRBV5-1	TRBJ2-1	TRBD2	NA	TGCGCCAGCAGCCGAGCGGGGGTCGGACAATCCTACAATGAGCAGTTCTTC	CASSRAGVGQSYNEQFF
TRBV27	TRBJ2-5	NA	NA	TGTGCCAGCAGTTTCTACAGGGAGAATGCGTACCAAGAGACCCAGTACTTC	CASSFYRENAYQETQYF
TRBV20-1	TRBJ2-1	TRBD2	few	TGCAGTGCTAGAGGGGGACTAGCCTACAATGAGCAGTTCTTC	CSARGGLAYNEQFF
TRBV7-9	TRBJ1-1	TRBD1	NA	TGTGCCAGCAGCTTAACACCACTTCTCCAGGGGGAGAACACTGAAGCTTTCTTT	CASSLTPLLQGENTEAFF